These T cell receptor beta chains were read from a single sample in a study of control samples from healthy donors and cancer patients. Profiled with immunoSEQ multiplex PCR; TCRdb holds only in-frame clones, not every one. Of around 100,000 clones detected, approximately 90% appear once; the ten largest clones hold roughly 19%. Specimen: PBMCs. The receptors shown here come from a man aged 60 to 75 with lung cancer. Each CDR3 is given with its conserved first and last residue. D genes are given only for firm matches. Expanded clones are given a class, and other clones once, few, many or no size at all.

.,TRBJ2-7,TRBV7-9,TRBD1,CASSLGAGGFYEQYF,TGTGCCAGCAGCTTAGGGGCAGGGGGCTTCTACGAGCAGTACTTC
.,TRBJ1-2,TRBV7-9,TRBD1,CASSIPGQGAGYGYTF,TGTGCCAGCAGCATTCCGGGACAGGGGGCAGGCTATGGCTACACCTTC
.,TRBJ2-1,TRBV7-3,TRBD1,CASSLKDRGSYNEQFF,TGTGCCAGCAGCCTTAAGGACAGGGGGTCCTACAATGAGCAGTTCTTC
once,TRBJ2-1,TRBV25-1,TRBD1,CASSDVTGGTLNDEQFF,TGTGCCAGCAGCGATGTAACAGGGGGCACATTGAATGATGAGCAGTTCTTC
.,TRBJ1-5,TRBV3-1/TRBV3-2,.,CASSQGMSNQPQHF,TGTGCCAGCAGCCAGGGGATGAGCAATCAGCCCCAGCATTTT
.,TRBJ2-6,TRBV7-8,.,CASSLVYSGANVLTF,TGTGCCAGCAGCTTAGTCTACTCTGGGGCCAACGTCCTGACTTTC
once,TRBJ1-6,TRBV9,.,CASSVDARVAPLHF,TGTGCCAGCAGCGTAGATGCCCGAGTAGCACCCCTCCACTTT
.,TRBJ1-5,TRBV3-1/TRBV3-2,.,CASRPSGSNQPQHF,TGTGCCAGCAGGCCCTCAGGGAGTAATCAGCCCCAGCATTTT
.,TRBJ2-3,TRBV7-8,TRBD1,CASSVDRADTSTDTQYF,TGTGCCAGCAGCGTAGACAGGGCAGACACTAGCACAGATACGCAGTATTTT
few,TRBJ1-1,TRBV6-6,.,CASSSNGRNTEAFF,TGTGCCAGCAGTTCAAACGGGAGGAACACTGAAGCTTTCTTT
once,TRBJ2-5,TRBV3-1/TRBV3-2,.,CASNNRVGLETQYF,TGTGCCAGCAACAACAGGGTTGGACTAGAGACCCAGTACTTC
few,TRBJ1-1,TRBV20-1,TRBD1,CRAGTGTEAFF,TGCAGGGCCGGGACAGGCACTGAAGCTTTCTTT
.,TRBJ2-3,TRBV11-3,.,CASSFPWDTQYF,TGTGCCAGCAGCTTCCCTTGGGATACGCAGTATTTT
once,TRBJ1-1,TRBV9,.,CASSVAMNTEAFF,TGTGCCAGCAGCGTAGCTATGAACACTGAAGCTTTCTTT
.,TRBJ1-2,TRBV5-1,.,CASSLEQRDGGYTF,TGCGCCAGCAGCTTGGAACAACGGGACGGCGGCTACACCTTC
.,TRBJ1-2,TRBV9,.,CASSQSDPGRGYGYTF,TGTGCCAGCAGTCAGTCGGACCCGGGGAGAGGCTATGGCTACACCTTC
.,TRBJ1-1,TRBV29-1,.,CSVVGGAEAFF,TGCAGCGTTGTAGGTGGGGCTGAAGCTTTCTTT
.,TRBJ2-1,TRBV18,TRBD1,CASSPPTGAYNEQFF,TGTGCCAGCTCACCACCCACAGGGGCTTACAATGAGCAGTTCTTC
.,TRBJ2-2,TRBV5-1,TRBD1,CASSSGQGGTGELFF,TGCGCCAGCAGCTCAGGACAGGGGGGCACCGGGGAGCTGTTTTTT
.,TRBJ1-4,TRBV7-8,.,CASSERTETMAKLFF,TGTGCCAGCAGCGAAAGGACAGAAACAATGGCAAAACTGTTTTTT
.,TRBJ1-5,TRBV7-2,TRBD1,CASSSDRLINQPQHF,TGTGCCAGCAGCTCGGACAGGCTTATCAATCAGCCCCAGCATTTT
.,TRBJ2-3,TRBV7-9,TRBD2,CASSFMTSGATDTQYF,TGTGCCAGCAGCTTCATGACTAGCGGGGCCACAGATACGCAGTATTTT
.,TRBJ1-2,TRBV3-1/TRBV3-2,.,CASSQVRTFRYGYTF,TGTGCCAGCAGCCAAGTCCGGACATTCCGCTATGGCTACACCTTC
.,TRBJ2-7,TRBV15,.,CATSRNRRGGLYEQYF,TGTGCCACCAGCCGGAATCGCCGTGGGGGGCTGTACGAGCAGTACTTC
once,TRBJ2-3,TRBV18,TRBD1,CASSSLGTGSTDTQYF,TGTGCCAGCTCATCCCTAGGGACAGGGTCCACAGATACGCAGTATTTT
.,TRBJ1-2,TRBV4-2,.,CASSQDRGTYGYTF,TGTGCCAGCAGCCAAGATCGGGGCACCTATGGCTACACCTTC
.,TRBJ1-2,TRBV2,TRBD1,CASRVQGASYGYTF,TGTGCCAGCAGGGTTCAGGGGGCCTCCTATGGCTACACCTTC
.,TRBJ2-3,TRBV5-6,.,CASSLLRGPLTDTQYF,TGTGCCAGCAGCTTGCTCCGGGGGCCACTCACAGATACGCAGTATTTT
.,TRBJ1-1,TRBV6-5,.,CATHRPERMNTEAFF,TGTGCCACTCATCGACCCGAACGGATGAACACTGAAGCTTTCTTT
.,TRBJ1-6,TRBV27,.,CASSLRDGGVSPLHF,TGTGCCAGCAGTTTGAGGGATGGGGGCGTATCACCCCTCCACTTT
.,TRBJ1-6,TRBV5-1,.,CASSLTVDNSPLHF,TGCGCCAGCAGCTTGACAGTAGATAATTCACCCCTCCACTTT
.,TRBJ2-6,TRBV18,.,CASSRGPGGANVLTF,TGTGCCAGCTCACGTGGGCCCGGAGGGGCCAACGTCCTGACTTTC
.,TRBJ1-4,TRBV4-2,.,CASSRSGQNNEKLFF,TGTGCCAGCAGCCGGTCAGGACAGAACAATGAAAAACTGTTTTTT
.,TRBJ2-3,TRBV3-1/TRBV3-2,TRBD2,CASSLLRTSGVGDTQYF,TGTGCCAGCAGCCTACTTAGGACTAGCGGGGTTGGAGATACGCAGTATTTT
.,TRBJ2-5,TRBV10-3,TRBD2,CASGGFETQYF,TGTGCTAGCGGGGGGTTTGAGACCCAGTACTTC
.,TRBJ2-4,TRBV6-6,TRBD2,CASSARGGRDIQYF,TGTGCCAGCAGTGCCCGGGGGGGCAGGGACATTCAGTACTTC
once,TRBJ2-6,TRBV9,TRBD1,CASSVGFGTDDSGANVLTF,TGTGCCAGCAGCGTAGGGTTCGGGACAGACGACTCTGGGGCCAACGTCCTGACTTTC
.,TRBJ1-1,TRBV5-4,TRBD1,CASRFRGSTEAFF,TGTGCCAGCAGATTCAGGGGGAGCACTGAAGCTTTCTTT
.,TRBJ1-4,TRBV6-5,.,CASKEGEGRIEKLFF,TGTGCCAGCAAAGAGGGGGAGGGTAGAATAGAAAAACTGTTTTTT
.,TRBJ1-2,TRBV28,TRBD1,CASSLIGPGQGKNYGYTF,TGTGCCAGCAGTTTAATTGGCCCGGGACAGGGTAAAAACTATGGCTACACCTTC
once,TRBJ1-2,TRBV24-1,TRBD1,CATSDTGTGGFIYGYTF,TGTGCCACCAGTGATACGGGGACAGGGGGCTTTATCTATGGCTACACCTTC
once,TRBJ1-1,TRBV29-1,TRBD1,CSVDSTGGENTEAFF,TGCAGCGTTGACTCAACAGGGGGAGAGAACACTGAAGCTTTCTTT
.,TRBJ1-5,TRBV12-3/TRBV12-4,.,CASSLARGRPQHF,TGTGCCAGCAGTTTAGCGAGAGGGAGGCCCCAGCATTTT
.,TRBJ2-5,TRBV5-1,TRBD1,CASRPGTDWRETQYF,TGCGCCAGCAGGCCTGGGACAGACTGGAGGGAGACCCAGTACTTC
.,TRBJ1-6,TRBV30,.,CAWSSGWNSPLHF,TGTGCCTGGAGCTCAGGGTGGAATTCACCCCTCCACTTT
.,TRBJ2-5,TRBV6-6,TRBD1,CASSPAGQGRGETQYF,TGTGCCAGCAGCCCGGCGGGACAGGGGAGAGGAGAGACCCAGTACTTC
.,TRBJ2-2,TRBV7-3,TRBD1,CASSRPGQGASGELFF,TGTGCCAGCAGCAGGCCGGGACAGGGGGCATCCGGGGAGCTGTTTTTT
once,TRBJ2-3,TRBV2,.,CASVGANTDTQYF,TGTGCCAGCGTCGGAGCAAACACAGATACGCAGTATTTT
.,TRBJ2-3,TRBV6-4,.,CASSEQETDTQYF,TGTGCCAGCAGTGAACAGGAGACAGATACGCAGTATTTT
.,TRBJ2-3,TRBV29-1,TRBD1,CSVLGQGDTQYF,TGCAGCGTACTCGGACAGGGAGATACGCAGTATTTT
once,TRBJ2-2,TRBV4-1,.,CASSHSRGLNTGELFF,TGCGCCAGCAGCCATTCCCGGGGACTGAACACCGGGGAGCTGTTTTTT
.,TRBJ2-1,TRBV25-1,.,CASSEFRGDLPEQFF,TGTGCCAGCAGTGAATTTCGGGGCGACCTACCTGAGCAGTTCTTC
.,TRBJ2-3,TRBV5-6,TRBD1,CASSPPTGQVGDTQYF,TGTGCCAGCAGCCCCCCGACGGGACAGGTAGGAGATACGCAGTATTTT
.,TRBJ1-2,TRBV5-8,.,CASSTDSYGYTF,TGTGCCAGCAGCACGGACAGCTATGGCTACACCTTC
few,TRBJ1-4,TRBV5-4,.,CASSLPGAQDEKLFF,TGTGCCAGCAGCTTGCCGGGGGCGCAGGATGAAAAACTGTTTTTT
.,TRBJ1-5,TRBV6-6,.,CASSPGQSNSNQPQHF,TGTGCCAGCAGCCCCGGACAGAGTAATAGCAATCAGCCCCAGCATTTT
.,TRBJ2-3,TRBV28,.,CASSQAFVTTTDTQYF,TGTGCCAGCAGCCAGGCATTCGTGACAACCACAGATACGCAGTATTTT
.,TRBJ2-5,TRBV7-9,.,CATPVDGGMQTQYF,TGTGCCACACCCGTCGACGGGGGCATGCAGACCCAGTACTTC